This is a list of T cell receptor beta chains from one sample in a study of T cell responses to AZD1222 COVID-19 vaccine. Using immunoSEQ multiplex PCR, the repertoire was profiled, and TCRdb retains in-frame clones only, with some absent. The sample has some 170,000 clones, 70% to 90% seen once. The sequences come from peripheral blood, collected on day 0 of AZD1222 vaccination. All receptors derive from an adult in good health. The CDR3 runs from the conserved cysteine through the conserved F or W. The D gene is left open where the match is weak. The size of a clone is reported for some rows only, either as once, few or many, or as a class for expanded clones.

clone_size | j_call | v_call | d_call | cdr3_aa | cdr3_nt
. | TRBJ2-1 | TRBV6-5 | TRBD1 | CASRWTGRNEQFF | TGTGCCAGCAGGTGGACAGGGAGAAATGAGCAGTTCTTC
. | TRBJ1-6 | TRBV5-4 | TRBD1 | CASRRRQGTYNSPLHF | TGTGCCAGCAGGCGTCGACAGGGAACCTATAATTCACCCCTCCACTTT
. | TRBJ1-2 | TRBV28 | . | CASRRGQSNYGYTF | TGTGCCAGCAGACGCGGACAGAGCAACTATGGCTACACCTTC
. | TRBJ1-5 | TRBV10-3 | TRBD1 | CASSTEDRVQPQHF | TGTGCCTCCTCAACGGAGGACAGGGTTCAGCCCCAGCATTTT
. | TRBJ2-7 | TRBV5-4 | TRBD1 | CASSLPRDRGHEQYF | TGTGCCAGCAGCTTGCCTCGGGACAGGGGGCACGAGCAGTACTTC
. | TRBJ1-2 | TRBV10-1 | . | CASSDGKNYGYTF | TGCGCCAGCAGTGATGGGAAAAACTATGGCTACACCTTC
. | TRBJ2-1 | TRBV7-2 | . | CASSREGSMIRFF | TGTGCCAGCAGCCGAGAAGGCAGCATGATCCGGTTCTTC
. | TRBJ2-7 | TRBV7-8 | TRBD2 | CASSFTREGHPYEQYF | TGTGCCAGCAGCTTTACTCGGGAGGGCCATCCCTACGAGCAGTACTTC
once | TRBJ1-4 | TRBV12-3/TRBV12-4 | . | CASRKAPKGKLFF | TGTGCCAGCAGGAAGGCCCCGAAGGGAAAACTGTTTTTT
. | TRBJ1-2 | TRBV28 | . | CASRWGGDYGYTF | TGTGCCAGCAGGTGGGGGGGCGACTATGGCTACACCTTC
. | TRBJ1-4 | TRBV2 | TRBD1 | CASSEDRGPANEKLFF | TGTGCCAGCAGTGAAGACAGGGGCCCAGCTAATGAAAAACTGTTTTTT
. | TRBJ1-5 | TRBV1 | . | CTSSQYRQGQRYSNQPQHF | TGCACCAGCAGCCAATATAGACAGGGACAGCGATATAGCAATCAGCCCCAGCATTTT
. | TRBJ1-1 | TRBV9 | . | CASSVDRLNTEAFF | TGTGCCAGCAGCGTGGACAGACTGAACACTGAAGCTTTCTTT
. | TRBJ2-5 | TRBV6-6 | . | CASRRGQQETQYF | TGTGCCAGCAGACGAGGACAGCAAGAGACCCAGTACTTC
few | TRBJ2-2 | TRBV24-1 | . | CATSWVDGELFF | TGTGCCACCAGCTGGGTAGACGGGGAGCTGTTTTTT
. | TRBJ2-1 | TRBV6-6 | TRBD2 | CASRPLAGGPNEQFF | TGTGCCAGCAGACCTCTAGCGGGGGGGCCTAATGAGCAGTTCTTC
once | TRBJ2-1 | TRBV7-2 | . | CASGIGNEQFF | TGTGCCAGCGGGATTGGCAATGAGCAGTTCTTC
. | TRBJ2-3 | TRBV9 | TRBD2 | CASSHDGGADTQYF | TGTGCCAGCAGCCACGATGGGGGGGCAGATACGCAGTATTTT
. | TRBJ2-5 | TRBV20-1 | TRBD1 | CSASHRGQETQYF | TGCAGTGCTAGTCACAGGGGCCAAGAGACCCAGTACTTC
. | TRBJ2-7 | TRBV4-3 | . | CASSQEGSEVSEQYF | TGCGCCAGCAGCCAAGAAGGGAGCGAGGTCTCCGAGCAGTACTTC
. | TRBJ1-4 | TRBV4-1 | . | CASSLLFATNEKLFF | TGCGCCAGCAGCCTCCTCTTCGCAACTAATGAAAAACTGTTTTTT
. | TRBJ2-2 | TRBV9 | . | CASTRDRTGELFF | TGTGCCAGCACCCGTGACCGGACCGGGGAGCTGTTTTTT
. | TRBJ1-5 | TRBV19 | TRBD1 | CASSLQGQGWRDQPQHF | TGTGCCAGTAGTCTCCAGGGACAGGGATGGCGGGATCAGCCCCAGCATTTT
. | TRBJ1-2 | TRBV11-2 | TRBD1 | CASATRGAGQVSGYTF | TGTGCCAGCGCCACTAGAGGGGCCGGACAGGTCTCTGGCTACACCTTC
. | TRBJ2-5 | TRBV7-9 | . | CASSLVPGQETQYF | TGTGCCAGCAGCTTAGTACCCGGGCAAGAGACCCAGTACTTC
. | TRBJ2-7 | TRBV18 | . | CASSRQGDEQYF | TGTGCCAGCTCACGTCAGGGCGACGAGCAGTACTTC
. | TRBJ2-5 | TRBV7-6 | TRBD1 | CASSNARQGAETQYF | TGTGCCAGCAGCAACGCGAGACAGGGGGCAGAGACCCAGTACTTC